The clone carrying this T cell receptor beta chain occurred a few times. The antigen is not known. A single base separates this from a much larger clone, so it may be a read error. TCRdb re-called the 5' RACE reads through MiXCR, storing one row per CDR3 protein. The sample comprises a few hundred thousand distinct CDR3 sequences, 9.6% of which are singletons, and around 3.1% rests with the top ten. The data originate from a study of identical twins. Study results and caveats: Out-of-frame alpha sequences shared by twins were enriched for low generation probability. Fewer insertions were carried by abundant cord blood beta clonotypes, but none was seen in memory repertoires.

This sample also belongs to another study, concerning yellow fever vaccine responses in identical twins. That investigation notes: Reportedly, twins' vaccine T cell responses looked partly convergent and partly personalized.

Sequenced material: PBMCs. The sequence was obtained from a woman between 18 and 29 years old in good health.

CDR3 amino acids: CCARDWAGQGTYNEQFF. DNA for the CDR3: TGCTGTGCTAGAGATTGGGCGGGACAGGGGACCTACAATGAGCAGTTCTTC. The chain couples TRBV20-1 to TRBJ2-1; 10 bases align to TRBD1. The CDR3 is 17 amino acids. Germline assignment: CDR1 DFQATT and CDR2 SNEGSKA (reference sequence).